Presented here are 20 T cell receptor beta chains from one specimen sequenced in a study of cytomegalovirus exposure and HLA in healthy donors. The protocol was immunoSEQ multiplex PCR, while the TCRdb copy is restricted to in-frame clones and leaves out a portion. The sample has roughly 310,000 clones; roughly 90% are singletons. The sequencing sample was made of PBMCs. Receptors were obtained from a man aged 25 to 40 in good health and CMV-seronegative.

This chain links TRBV5-1 with TRBJ2-2, with TRBD1 as a possible D gene (5 bases). Germline values: CDR1 SGHRS, CDR2 YFSETQ. Trimming removed 0 bases from V and 4 bases from J, with 22 bases in between. This CDR3 region has 19 residues. CDR3 region: CASSLESAFRAPGTGELFF. The CDR3 DNA is TGCGCCAGCAGCTTGGAGTCAGCCTTCAGGGCCCCGGGCACCGGGGAGCTGTTTTTT.

The V gene is TRBV4-1, the J gene TRBJ1-6, with TRBD1 matching over 7 bases. CDR3 length: 18 residues. The V gene end was trimmed by 0 bases and the J gene end by 0 bases; junction bases not matched to a gene: 5. Germline V CDR1 and CDR2: MGHRA, YSYEKL. CDR3 amino acids: CASSQDGPGGSYNSPLHF. CDR3 bases: TGCGCCAGCAGCCAAGACGGACCAGGGGGCTCCTATAATTCACCCCTCCACTTT.

This chain uses TRBV19 with TRBJ2-3; D unclear. V was cut by 7 bases and J by 0 bases, with 11 bases left in between. The CDR3 totals 14 residues. The germline CDR1 and CDR2 sequences are LNHDA and SQIVND (reference sequence). The CDR3 here is CASTGGPSTDTQYF. The CDR3 DNA sequence: TGTGCCAGTACCGGCGGCCCGAGCACAGATACGCAGTATTTT.

The V and J genes are TRBV5-6 and TRBJ1-1, with D maybe TRBD1 (6 bases). Germline V gene sequence: CDR1 SGHDT, CDR2 YYEEEE. The germline V and J ends were trimmed by 4 bases and 0 bases, with 13 bases remaining between them. This CDR3 comprises 15 residues. CDR3 bases: TGTGCCAGCAGCCCTACAGGGATCATGAACACTGAAGCTTTCTTT. Translating gives CASSPTGIMNTEAFF.

This sequence joins TRBV28 and TRBJ1-1; D possibly corresponds to TRBD1 (5 bases). The V and J ends lost 10 bases and 11 bases respectively, with 20 bases between them. Germline lookup yields CDR1 MDHEN and CDR2 SYDVKM. This CDR3 contains 12 residues. Here the CDR3 DNA reads TGTGCCACCAGACGGGGGAAATTTGAGGCTTTCTTT. Encoded protein: CATRRGKFEAFF. Complete variable domain (other parts from reference TRBV28 and TRBJ1-1): DVKVTQSSRYLVKRTGEKVFLECVQDMDHENMFWYRQDPGLGLRLIYFSYDVKMKEKGDIPEGYSVSREKKERFSLILESASTNQTSMYLCATRRGKFEAFFGQGTRLTVV.

The count of this clone is one. This chain joins TRBV30 and TRBJ2-7; maybe TRBD2 (7 bases). Germline V gene data show CDR1 as GTSNPN and CDR2 as SVGIG (reference sequence). CDR3 length: 14 residues. V dropped 5 bases and J dropped 5 bases, with 19 bases sitting between them. The CDR3 bases are TGTGCCTGGGGTAGGGGGGGCATTCCCCACGAGCAGTACTTC. Its translation is CAWGRGGIPHEQYF.

The rearrangement joins TRBV11-2 to TRBJ2-2; D is unresolved. Germline lookup yields CDR1 SGHAT and CDR2 FQNNGV. Trimming removed 5 bases at V and 5 bases at J, with 15 bases between. The CDR3 covers 15 residues. CDR3 region: CASSPTSQGTGELFF. In DNA, the CDR3 is TGTGCCAGCAGCCCGACAAGCCAAGGAACCGGGGAGCTGTTTTTT.

J is TRBJ1-2 and V is TRBV28; 9 positions match TRBD1. J was trimmed by 5 bases and V by 5 bases; bases with no gene match: 6. Germline V gives CDR1 MDHEN, CDR2 SYDVKM. The CDR3 has 14 residues. This CDR3 reads CASSPDRGGYGYTF. CDR3 nucleotide sequence: TGTGCCAGCAGTCCGGACAGGGGAGGGTATGGCTACACCTTC.

V and J are TRBV9 and TRBJ2-2; D not certain. This CDR3 spans 15 amino acids. Germline CDR1 is SGDLS and CDR2 is YYNGEE. V was cut by 2 bases and J by 3 bases, with 11 bases left in between. The CDR3 region has the DNA TGTGCCAGCAGCGTCCAGGCTAAGGACACCGGGGAGCTGTTTTTT. It specifies CASSVQAKDTGELFF.

V and J are TRBV30 and TRBJ1-1, with TRBD1 as a possible D gene (5 bases). Trimming took off 8 bases at V and 5 bases at J, with 15 bases between the two ends. CDR1 and CDR2 from the germline V gene are GTSNPN and SVGIG (reference sequence). The CDR3 contains 12 residues. This CDR3 reads CAHRGLGTEAFF. The CDR3 nucleotides read TGTGCCCATCGGGGGTTGGGAACTGAAGCTTTCTTT.

The chain uses TRBV5-1 and TRBJ1-2; D possibly corresponds to TRBD1 (6 bases). The CDR3 runs 13 residues. Germline CDR1 and CDR2: SGHRS and YFSETQ. V was shortened by 4 bases and J by 4 bases, with 11 bases between the two germline ends. The CDR3 here is CASSPLTGYGYTF. CDR3 DNA: TGCGCCAGCAGCCCTTTGACAGGCTATGGCTACACCTTC.

J is TRBJ1-4 and V is TRBV7-9, with D possibly matching TRBD1 (5 bases). Germline V CDR1 and CDR2: SEHNR, FQNEAQ (reference sequence). V was trimmed by 5 bases and J by 7 bases, leaving 20 bases between them. The CDR3 covers 16 residues. CDR3 sequence: CASSVPARRGSEKLFF. CDR3 in DNA: TGTGCCAGCAGCGTCCCTGCGAGGAGGGGAAGTGAAAAACTGTTTTTT.

The chain recombines TRBV5-6 with TRBJ1-2; 8 nucleotides line up with TRBD1. J was trimmed by 8 bases and V by 3 bases; bases with no gene match: 6. The CDR3 covers 13 residues. CDR1 and CDR2 from the germline V gene are SGHDT and YYEEEE. CDR3 residues: CASSWQGAGGYTF. The DNA for the CDR3 is TGTGCCAGCAGCTGGCAGGGGGCTGGAGGCTACACCTTC.

This clone appeared a single time. The rearrangement links TRBV15 to TRBJ2-2; D uncertain. Trimming stripped 1 base from V and 2 bases from J, with 17 bases between. There are 18 residues in the CDR3. CDR1 is LNHNV, CDR2 YYDKDF, per germline (reference sequence). The CDR3 bases are TGTGCCACCAGCAGAGTCCCTATCCCCGATTCCAACACCGGGGAGCTGTTTTTT. It encodes CATSRVPIPDSNTGELFF.

V and J are TRBV9 and TRBJ1-1; 8 bases match TRBD1. The germline V gene encodes CDR1 SGDLS and CDR2 YYNGEE. V shed 3 bases, J shed 10 bases, and the junction held 14 bases outside the gene matches. The CDR3 contains 15 residues. The CDR3 DNA is TGTGCCAGCAGCGCGTCCGGGACAGGTCTCGTTCGAGCTTTCTTT. Protein: CASSASGTGLVRAFF.

The chain uses TRBV19 and TRBJ1-5, with no clear D. This CDR3 contains 16 residues. V was trimmed by 7 bases and J by 1 base, leaving 17 bases between them. In germline, CDR1 is LNHDA, CDR2 SQIVND (reference sequence). The CDR3 loop reads CASNSYQAQSNQPQHF. CDR3 nucleotide sequence: TGTGCCAGTAATTCTTATCAGGCGCAGAGCAATCAGCCCCAGCATTTT. The variable domain in full, completed from reference TRBV19 and TRBJ1-5, reads DGGITQSPKYLFRKEGQNVTLSCEQNLNHDAMYWYRQDPGQGLRLIYYSQIVNDFQKGDIAEGYSVSREKKESFPLTVTSAQKNPTAFYLCASNSYQAQSNQPQHFGDGTRLSIL.

The chain joins TRBV5-4 to TRBJ1-1; no clear D gene. Between the trimmed V and J ends, which lost 0 bases and 5 bases, there was a span of 8 bases. Germline V gives CDR1 SGHNT, CDR2 YYREEE (reference sequence). CDR3 size: 13 residues. CDR3 bases: TGTGCCAGCAGCTTGGGCCCGGGTACTGAAGCTTTCTTT. This sequence encodes CASSLGPGTEAFF.

This rearrangement joins TRBV7-9 to TRBJ2-2; a weak D match, TRBD2 (6 bases). CDR3 size: 15 residues. The V gene lost 3 bases and the J gene lost 3 bases, with 11 bases spanning the gap. Germline V CDR1 and CDR2: SEHNR, FQNEAQ (reference sequence). CDR3 nucleotides: TGTGCCAGCAGCTTCTCGGGACTCTACACCGGGGAGCTGTTTTTT. Protein sequence: CASSFSGLYTGELFF.

This clone came up once. V gene TRBV5-1 combines with J gene TRBJ2-6; D is unresolved. The CDR3 spans 15 residues. V lost 1 base and J 1 base, leaving 6 bases between the germline ends. CDR1 and CDR2 from the germline V gene are SGHRS and YFSETQ. The CDR3 region is CASSLTVSGANVLTF. In DNA form, the CDR3 reads TGCGCCAGCAGCTTGACGGTGTCTGGGGCCAACGTCCTGACTTTC.

This sequence joins TRBV27 and TRBJ1-5; D is ambiguous. The germline CDR1 and CDR2 sequences are MNHEY and SMNVEV (reference sequence). CDR3 size: 13 residues. V was cut by 6 bases and J by 0 bases, with 6 bases left in between. The CDR3 reads CASSPYSNQPQHF. The CDR3 nucleotides read TGTGCCAGCAGCCCTTATAGCAATCAGCCCCAGCATTTT.